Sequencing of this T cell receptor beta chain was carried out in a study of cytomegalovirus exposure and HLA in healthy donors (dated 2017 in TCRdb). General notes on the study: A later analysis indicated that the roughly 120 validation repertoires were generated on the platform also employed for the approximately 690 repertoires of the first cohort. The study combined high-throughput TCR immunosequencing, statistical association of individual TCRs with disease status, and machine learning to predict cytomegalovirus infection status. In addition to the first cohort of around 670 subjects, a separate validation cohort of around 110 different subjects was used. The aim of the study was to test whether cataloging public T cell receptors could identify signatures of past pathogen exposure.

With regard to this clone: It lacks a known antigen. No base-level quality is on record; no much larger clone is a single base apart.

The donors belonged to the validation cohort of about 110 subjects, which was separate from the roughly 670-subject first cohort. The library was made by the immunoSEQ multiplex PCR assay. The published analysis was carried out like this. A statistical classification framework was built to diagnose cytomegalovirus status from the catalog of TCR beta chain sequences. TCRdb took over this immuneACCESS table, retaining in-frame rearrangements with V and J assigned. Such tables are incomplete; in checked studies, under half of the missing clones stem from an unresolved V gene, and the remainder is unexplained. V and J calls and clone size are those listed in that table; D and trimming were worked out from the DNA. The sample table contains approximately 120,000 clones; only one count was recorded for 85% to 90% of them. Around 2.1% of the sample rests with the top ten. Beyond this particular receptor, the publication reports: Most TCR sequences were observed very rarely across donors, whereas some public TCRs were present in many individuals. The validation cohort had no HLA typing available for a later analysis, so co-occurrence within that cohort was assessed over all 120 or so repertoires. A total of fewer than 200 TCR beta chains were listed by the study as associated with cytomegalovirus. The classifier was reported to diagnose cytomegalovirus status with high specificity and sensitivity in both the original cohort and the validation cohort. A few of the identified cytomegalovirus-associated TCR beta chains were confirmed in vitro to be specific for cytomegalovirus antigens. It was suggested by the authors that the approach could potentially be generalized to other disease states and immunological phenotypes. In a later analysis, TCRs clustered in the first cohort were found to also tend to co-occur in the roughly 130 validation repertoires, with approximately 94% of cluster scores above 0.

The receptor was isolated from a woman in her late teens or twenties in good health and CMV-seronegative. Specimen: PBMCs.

The DNA sequence is TGTGCCAGCTCACCACCGGTTAGCGGGAGTTTTTACGAGCAGTACTTC. Translation gives CASSPPVSGSFYEQYF. This chain is built from TRBV18 and TRBJ2-7; 9 bases in the junction line up with TRBD2. The CDR3 runs 16 residues from the cysteine to the phenylalanine. Only the CDR3 part of the read is kept: 48 bases, read in frame from the first base. CDR1 is given as KGHSH and CDR2 as LQKENI, both from the germline V gene. At the junction V is shortened by 0 bases and J by 4 bases; bases outside the gene matches: 7.